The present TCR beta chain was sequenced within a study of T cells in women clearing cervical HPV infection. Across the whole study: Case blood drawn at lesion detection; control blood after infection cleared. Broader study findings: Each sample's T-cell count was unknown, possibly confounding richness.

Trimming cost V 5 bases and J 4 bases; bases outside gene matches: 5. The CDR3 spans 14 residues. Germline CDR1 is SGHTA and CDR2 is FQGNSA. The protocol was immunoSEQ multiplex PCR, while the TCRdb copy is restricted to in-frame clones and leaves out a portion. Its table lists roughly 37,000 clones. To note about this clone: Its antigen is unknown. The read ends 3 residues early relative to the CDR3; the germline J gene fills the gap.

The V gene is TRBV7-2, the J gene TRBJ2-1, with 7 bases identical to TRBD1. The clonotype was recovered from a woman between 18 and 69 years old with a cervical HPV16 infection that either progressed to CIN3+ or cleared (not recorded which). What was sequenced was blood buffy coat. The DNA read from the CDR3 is TGTGCCAGCAGCCCGGGACAGCTTTACAATGAG. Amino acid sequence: CASSPGQLYNE. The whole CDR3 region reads CASSPGQLYNEQFF.